This entry lists 29 T cell receptor beta chains sequenced from one sample in a study of blood T cell repertoires in COVID-19. The data were produced by immunoSEQ multiplex PCR, yet TCRdb's version contains in-frame clones alone and is incomplete. The sample carries 200,000 to 250,000 clones, approximately 84% recorded once. Sample: peripheral blood. The receptors were sampled from a man in his fifties who had recovered from COVID-19.

The V gene is TRBV3-1 (or the pseudogene TRBV3-2), the J gene TRBJ2-3; TRBD2 matches 11 bases. Per germline, CDR1 LGHDT and CDR2 YNNKEL (reference sequence). There are 17 residues in the CDR3. The V gene end was trimmed by 2 bases and the J gene end by 4 bases; junction bases not matched to a gene: 8. The CDR3 here is CASSQTLLAGAPDTQYF. CDR3 bases: TGTGCCAGCAGCCAAACCCTACTAGCGGGAGCCCCAGATACGCAGTATTTT.

The rearrangement uses TRBV29-1 and TRBJ1-2; 8 bases are a match to TRBD1. With V trimmed by 2 bases and J by 3 bases, 2 bases remained unmatched. The germline V gene has CDR1 SQVTM and CDR2 ANQGSEA. This CDR3 contains 13 residues. The CDR3 protein is CSVEQGAHYGYTF. DNA for the CDR3: TGCAGCGTTGAACAGGGGGCTCACTATGGCTACACCTTC.

V and J are TRBV12-5 and TRBJ1-2; maybe TRBD1 (5 bases). V was pared by 4 bases and J by 1 base, with 7 bases between. This CDR3 region has 13 residues. CDR1 is LGHNT and CDR2 is FRNRAP in the germline V gene. CDR3 sequence: CASGSGHNYGYTF. CDR3 nucleotide sequence: TGTGCTAGTGGTTCCGGACATAACTATGGCTACACCTTC.

This clone was detected only once. The chain employs TRBV3-1 (or the pseudogene TRBV3-2) and TRBJ2-5, with unresolved D. Trimming left V 4 bases short and J 1 base short, with 7 bases between. Germline V gene sequence: CDR1 LGHDT, CDR2 YNNKEL (reference sequence). The CDR3 runs 13 residues. The CDR3 coding sequence is TGTGCCAGCAGCCTGAGCTCCCAAGAGACCCAGTACTTC. Translation gives CASSLSSQETQYF.

This rearrangement joins TRBV29-1 to TRBJ1-1, with a weak D call TRBD1 (5 bases). Germline CDR1 and CDR2: SQVTM and ANQGSEA. Trimming took off 2 bases at V and 5 bases at J, with 9 bases between the two ends. CDR3 length equals 12 residues. The CDR3 coding sequence is TGCAGCGTTGAACCGGGGGAAACTGAAGCTTTCTTT. Translation gives CSVEPGETEAFF.

The rearrangement links TRBV7-6 to TRBJ2-1, with TRBD2 matching over 7 bases. Germline V gives CDR1 SGHVS, CDR2 FNYEAQ. The length of the CDR3 is 17 residues. V was clipped by 5 bases and J by 4 bases; unmatched bases: 14. CDR3 protein: CASSPLKGSGPYNEQFF. The CDR3 nucleotides are TGTGCCAGCAGCCCGCTAAAGGGTAGCGGGCCTTACAATGAGCAGTTCTTC.

The chain recombines TRBV4-1 with TRBJ2-7; D is uncertain. The germline CDR1 and CDR2 sequences are MGHRA and YSYEKL. The CDR3 covers 17 residues. With 1 base removed from V and 3 bases from J, the gap between germline ends came to 19 bases. In DNA, the CDR3 is TGCGCCAGCAGCCAAGTGTTTTCGATTTCTTTAGTCTACGAGCAGTACTTC. Translating gives CASSQVFSISLVYEQYF.

The chain combines TRBV3-1 (or the pseudogene TRBV3-2) with TRBJ2-1, with TRBD2 matching 12 bases. The CDR3 contains 16 residues. In germline, CDR1 is LGHDT, CDR2 YNNKEL (reference sequence). V gave up 4 bases and J gave up 3 bases; unmatched junction bases: 4. The CDR3 spells CASSRGLAGGYNEQFF. In DNA form, the CDR3 reads TGTGCCAGCAGCCGGGGACTAGCGGGCGGCTACAATGAGCAGTTCTTC.

The chain combines TRBV19 with TRBJ2-6; unclear D gene. Germline lookup yields CDR1 LNHDA and CDR2 SQIVND (reference sequence). Trimming pared 6 bases from V and 0 bases from J, leaving 9 bases between. The CDR3 runs 15 residues. The CDR3 is CASRLASSGANVLTF. The CDR3 nucleotides read TGTGCCAGTAGATTAGCAAGCTCTGGGGCCAACGTCCTGACTTTC.

With regard to this clone: The junction departs from germline at one end; a sequencing error may be responsible. The rearrangement links TRBV6-5 to TRBJ2-2; a possible D gene is TRBD2 (6 bases). This CDR3 region has 14 residues. Germline V gene data show CDR1 as MNHEY and CDR2 as SVGAGI. CDR3 nucleotides: TGTGCCAGTAGTTACCGACTAGACACCGGGGAGCTGTTTTTT. Encoded protein: CASSYRLDTGELFF.

The genes are TRBV6-5 and TRBJ2-2, with TRBD1 matching 7 bases. V dropped 6 bases and J dropped 0; count of bases not matched to a gene: 4. The CDR3 runs 15 residues. CDR1 MNHEY and CDR2 SVGAGI come from the germline V gene. The CDR3 DNA follows: TGTGCCAGCAGCCGACAGGGTTCGAACACCGGGGAGCTGTTTTTT. It yields the protein CASSRQGSNTGELFF.

The chain is built from TRBV30 and TRBJ2-1; 9 bases are a match to TRBD1. Germline V gene data show CDR1 as GTSNPN and CDR2 as SVGIG (reference sequence). V gave up 7 bases and J gave up 6 bases; unmatched junction bases: 7. The CDR3 covers 13 residues. CDR3 sequence (DNA): TGTGCCTTCCGGGACAGGGTAGGCAATGAGCAGTTCTTC. Encoded protein: CAFRDRVGNEQFF.

The rearrangement links TRBV19 to TRBJ2-3; D uncertain. CDR1 is LNHDA and CDR2 is SQIVND in the germline V gene (reference sequence). The CDR3 has 15 residues. V was clipped by 4 bases and J by 3 bases, with 14 bases between them. Here the CDR3 DNA reads TGTGCCAGTAGTAGCCGACACGTATTGACAGATACGCAGTATTTT. Its translation is CASSSRHVLTDTQYF.

This clone showed up just once. V usage is TRBV2 and J usage is TRBJ2-5; D unclear. Germline CDR1 SNHLY, CDR2 FYNNEI. This CDR3 region has 14 residues. With 5 bases removed from V and 5 bases from J, the gap between germline ends came to 15 bases. DNA of the CDR3: TGTGCCAGCAGTCCCCGACTGCGGCAGGAGACCCAGTACTTC. Translating gives CASSPRLRQETQYF.

The V call is TRBV18, the J call TRBJ2-2; TRBD1 matches 10 bases. This CDR3 contains 16 residues. The germline CDR1 and CDR2 sequences are KGHSH and LQKENI. The V and J ends lost 2 bases and 5 bases, in that order; junction bases with no gene match: 5. CDR3 DNA: TGTGCCAGCTCACCAAGACAGGGGGCAGGGACCGGGGAGCTGTTTTTT. Protein product: CASSPRQGAGTGELFF.

The chain uses TRBV28 and TRBJ1-2; D gene uncertain. Germline V lookup: CDR1 MDHEN, CDR2 SYDVKM. The CDR3 runs to 14 residues. V was clipped by 6 bases and J by 1 base, with 12 bases between them. The CDR3 loop reads CASRREGNNYGYTF. The CDR3 DNA reads as TGTGCCAGCAGGAGGGAGGGCAATAACTATGGCTACACCTTC.

The rearrangement links TRBV9 to TRBJ2-1; perhaps TRBD2 as D (6 bases). The CDR3 is made up of 15 amino acids. Per the germline V gene, CDR1 is SGDLS and CDR2 is YYNGEE. Deletions cut 0 bases from V and 5 bases from J, with 12 bases between. CDR3 in amino acids: CASSVAGSSHNEQFF. The CDR3 DNA sequence: TGTGCCAGCAGCGTAGCCGGGAGTTCCCACAATGAGCAGTTCTTC.

This chain uses TRBV5-4 with TRBJ2-3; TRBD1 aligns across 10 bases. J was trimmed by 2 bases and V by 3 bases; bases with no gene match: 6. The CDR3 has 16 residues. Germline lookup yields CDR1 SGHNT and CDR2 YYREEE (reference sequence). CDR3 amino acids: CASSYRGTGVTDTQYF. The CDR3 DNA follows: TGTGCCAGCAGCTACCGTGGGACAGGGGTCACAGATACGCAGTATTTT.

This CDR3 reads CASSLEKNTGELFF. CDR3 DNA sequence: TGTGCCAGCAGCTTGGAGAAAAACACCGGGGAGCTGTTTTTT. The chain uses TRBV11-2 and TRBJ2-2; D not certain. In germline, CDR1 is SGHAT, CDR2 FQNNGV. The CDR3 contains 14 residues. The V and J ends lost 3 bases and 2 bases respectively, with 7 bases between them.

The V and J genes are TRBV28 and TRBJ1-3; TRBD1 matches at 10 bases. V lost 7 bases to trimming and J lost 0 bases; unmatched junction nucleotides: 18. Germline loops: CDR1 MDHEN, CDR2 SYDVKM. The CDR3 runs 20 residues. In DNA form, the CDR3 reads TGTGCCAGCACCCTATGGGGGGGGACAGGGGCAAGTTTCTCTGGAAACACCATATATTTT. Protein: CASTLWGGTGASFSGNTIYF.

The rearrangement uses TRBV7-9 and TRBJ2-3; the match to TRBD1 covers 7 bases. The CDR3 sequence is 17 residues long. CDR1 is SEHNR and CDR2 is FQNEAQ in the germline V gene (reference sequence). Trimming cost V 1 base and J 6 bases; bases outside gene matches: 13. CDR3 in amino acids: CASSLVKGTGERDTQYF. The CDR3 DNA is TGTGCCAGCAGCTTAGTAAAGGGAACAGGGGAGAGGGATACGCAGTATTTT.

The chain uses TRBV19 and TRBJ1-2; a possible D gene is TRBD1 (5 bases). The V and J ends lost 4 bases and 4 bases respectively, with 28 bases between them. The CDR3 runs 19 residues. Germline CDR1 and CDR2: LNHDA and SQIVND (reference sequence). The CDR3 is CASSKVAWGSRMDLYGYTF. Here the CDR3 DNA reads TGTGCCAGTAGTAAGGTGGCATGGGGCAGTCGGATGGACCTCTATGGCTACACCTTC.

A few counts support this clone. This chain joins TRBV7-6 and TRBJ2-2; possibly TRBD1 for D (6 bases). Germline V gene data show CDR1 as SGHVS and CDR2 as FNYEAQ. The CDR3 contains 14 residues. Trimming took off 2 bases at V and 6 bases at J, with 10 bases between the two ends. Here the CDR3 DNA reads TGTGCCAGCAGCTTAATACAGGGATCCGGGGAGCTGTTTTTT. Translated, it gives CASSLIQGSGELFF.

The chain employs TRBV7-8 and TRBJ2-3; 9 nucleotides line up with TRBD2. CDR3 size: 13 residues. The V gene's germline CDR1 is SGHVS and CDR2 FQNEAQ. Trimming took 5 bases from V and 7 from J; bases not matched to a gene: 4. In nucleotides, the CDR3 is TGTGCCAGCAGCACTCTAGCGGGGTATACGCAGTATTTT. Translated: CASSTLAGYTQYF. Together with reference TRBV7-8 and TRBJ2-3, the CDR3 gives the full variable domain: GAGVSQSPRYKVAKRGQDVALRCDPISGHVSLFWYQQALGQGPEFLTYFQNEAQLDKSGLPSDRFFAERPEGSVSTLKIQRTQQEDSAVYLCASSTLAGYTQYFGPGTRLTVL.

This chain joins TRBV7-9 and TRBJ1-2, with TRBD1 identical over 10 bases. J lost 3 bases, V lost 4 bases, and 8 bases had no gene match. CDR1 SEHNR and CDR2 FQNEAQ come from the germline V gene (reference sequence). CDR3 length equals 16 residues. In DNA, the CDR3 is TGTGCCAGCAGCTCTCCCCGGGACAGGGGATACTATGGCTACACCTTC. Amino acids: CASSSPRDRGYYGYTF.

The rearrangement joins TRBV30 to TRBJ2-7, with a weak D call TRBD1 (5 bases). Germline values: CDR1 GTSNPN, CDR2 SVGIG (reference sequence). There are 12 residues in the CDR3. V was trimmed by 4 bases and J by 5 bases, leaving 12 bases between them. CDR3 region: CAWKMWGDEQYF. The CDR3 nucleotides read TGTGCCTGGAAGATGTGGGGCGACGAGCAGTACTTC.

The chain uses TRBV11-2 and TRBJ2-1, with 9 bases aligning to TRBD2. The germline V gene encodes CDR1 SGHAT and CDR2 FQNNGV. The J segment lost 3 bases and the V segment lost 3 bases, leaving 3 bases of the junction unmatched. The CDR3 contains 15 residues. CDR3 DNA sequence: TGTGCCAGCAGCTTTTCTAGCGGGGTCTACAATGAGCAGTTCTTC. It is translated as CASSFSSGVYNEQFF.

This sequence joins TRBV11-3 and TRBJ2-3, with D possibly being TRBD1 (6 bases). The CDR3 spans 15 residues. Per the germline V gene, CDR1 is SGHNT and CDR2 is YENEEA. The germline V and J ends were trimmed by 3 bases and 0 bases, with 10 bases remaining between them. CDR3 protein: CASSLAGTSTDTQYF. DNA of the CDR3: TGTGCCAGCAGCTTGGCAGGGACAAGCACAGATACGCAGTATTTT.

V is TRBV7-7 and J is TRBJ2-5; D is perhaps TRBD1 (5 bases). The CDR3 spans 14 residues. The V gene lost 2 bases and the J gene lost 0 bases, with 7 bases spanning the gap. From germline, CDR1 is SSHAT and CDR2 FNYEAQ (reference sequence). The DNA for the CDR3 is TGTGCCAGCAGCTTAATACAGGACCAAGAGACCCAGTACTTC. Its protein is CASSLIQDQETQYF.